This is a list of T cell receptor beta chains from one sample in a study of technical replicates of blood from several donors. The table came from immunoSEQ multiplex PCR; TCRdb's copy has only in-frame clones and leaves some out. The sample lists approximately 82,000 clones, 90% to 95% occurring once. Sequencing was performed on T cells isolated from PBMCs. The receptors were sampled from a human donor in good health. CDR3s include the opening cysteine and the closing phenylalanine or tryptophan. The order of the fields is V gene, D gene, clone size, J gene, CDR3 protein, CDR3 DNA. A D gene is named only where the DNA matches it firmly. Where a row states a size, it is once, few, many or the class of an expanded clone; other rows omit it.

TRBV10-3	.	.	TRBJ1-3	CAISGRDNQPGNTIYF	TGTGCCATCAGTGGCCGGGACAATCAACCCGGAAACACCATATATTTT
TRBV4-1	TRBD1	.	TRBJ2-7	CASSQVSPGGWEQYF	TGCGCCAGCAGCCAAGTGTCCCCAGGGGGCTGGGAGCAGTACTTC
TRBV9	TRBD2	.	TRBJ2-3	CASSPRGLAGADTQYF	TGTGCCAGCAGCCCCCGGGGACTAGCGGGGGCAGATACGCAGTATTTT
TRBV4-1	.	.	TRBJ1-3	CASSQDTGNTIYF	TGCGCCAGCAGCCAAGATACTGGAAACACCATATATTTT
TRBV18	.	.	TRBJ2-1	CASSPSTISYNEQFF	TGTGCCAGCTCACCGTCGACAATCTCCTACAATGAGCAGTTCTTC
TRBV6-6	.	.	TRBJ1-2	CASSHGHDYGYTF	TGTGCCAGCAGCCACGGACACGACTATGGCTACACCTTC
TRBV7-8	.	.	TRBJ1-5	CASSLHGDSYSNQPQHF	TGTGCCAGCAGCCTTCACGGAGACAGTTATAGCAATCAGCCCCAGCATTTT
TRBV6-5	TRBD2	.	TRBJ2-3	CASSYSGSGSPDTQYF	TGTGCCAGCAGTTACTCAGGTAGCGGGAGTCCAGATACGCAGTATTTT
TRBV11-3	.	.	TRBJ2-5	CASSTSSTVEETQYF	TGTGCCAGCAGCACCTCAAGCACAGTCGAAGAGACCCAGTACTTC
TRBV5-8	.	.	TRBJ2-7	CASSLATAYEQYF	TGTGCCAGCAGCTTGGCGACAGCCTACGAGCAGTACTTC
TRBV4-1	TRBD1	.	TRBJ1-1	CASSQDPPDRGNTEAFF	TGCGCCAGCAGCCAAGACCCGCCGGACAGGGGGAACACTGAAGCTTTCTTT
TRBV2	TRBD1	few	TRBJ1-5	CASSPTGGTQPQHF	TGTGCCAGCAGTCCGACAGGGGGCACACAGCCCCAGCATTTT
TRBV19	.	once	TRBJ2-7	CASSASSYEQYF	TGTGCCAGTAGTGCTAGCTCCTACGAGCAGTACTTC
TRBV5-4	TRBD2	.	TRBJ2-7	CASSSARAGVTYEQYF	TGTGCCAGCAGCTCCGCACGGGCGGGAGTCACCTACGAGCAGTACTTC
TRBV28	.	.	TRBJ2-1	CASSVGVQDEQFF	TGTGCCAGCAGTGTCGGGGTTCAGGATGAGCAGTTCTTC
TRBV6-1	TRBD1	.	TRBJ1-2	CASSGISRGDQDYGYTF	TGTGCCAGCAGTGGAATAAGCAGGGGGGACCAAGACTATGGCTACACCTTC
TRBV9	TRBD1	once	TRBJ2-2	CASSVRGTDNTGELFF	TGTGCCAGCAGCGTAAGGGGGACAGATAACACCGGGGAGCTGTTTTTT
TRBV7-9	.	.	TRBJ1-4	CASSTGVELFF	TGTGCCAGCAGCACCGGGGTCGAACTGTTTTTT
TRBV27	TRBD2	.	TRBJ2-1	CASSYSGSSYNEQFF	TGTGCCAGCAGTTATAGCGGGAGCTCCTACAATGAGCAGTTCTTC
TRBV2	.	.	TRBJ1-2	CASSVSAASYGYTF	TGTGCCAGCAGTGTGTCGGCGGCGTCCTATGGCTACACCTTC
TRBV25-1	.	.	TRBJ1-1	CASSDWGGPGSEAFF	TGTGCCAGCAGTGACTGGGGGGGGCCTGGCTCTGAAGCTTTCTTT
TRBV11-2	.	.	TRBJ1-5	CASSQNTGGGQPQHF	TGTGCCAGCAGCCAAAATACCGGGGGTGGGCAGCCCCAGCATTTT
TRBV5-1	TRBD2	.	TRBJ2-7	CASSPWGLADEQYF	TGCGCCAGCAGCCCTTGGGGACTAGCTGACGAGCAGTACTTC
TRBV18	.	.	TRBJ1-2	CASSPIDKDGYTF	TGTGCCAGCTCACCGATAGACAAAGATGGCTACACCTTC
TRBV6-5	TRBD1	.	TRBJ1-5	CASSDRDQPQHF	TGTGCCAGCAGTGACAGGGATCAGCCCCAGCATTTT
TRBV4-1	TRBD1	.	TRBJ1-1	CASSPVSGQGVAEAFF	TGCGCCAGCAGTCCCGTCTCGGGACAGGGGGTCGCTGAAGCTTTCTTT
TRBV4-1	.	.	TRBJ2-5	CASSQLSETQYF	TGCGCCAGCAGCCAACTTTCAGAGACCCAGTACTTC
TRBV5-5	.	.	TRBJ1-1	CASSQTDTEAFF	TGTGCCAGCAGCCAGACAGACACTGAAGCTTTCTTT
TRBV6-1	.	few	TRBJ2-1	CASSEARDNEQFF	TGTGCCAGCAGTGAAGCGCGAGACAATGAGCAGTTCTTC
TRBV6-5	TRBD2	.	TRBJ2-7	CASSYYSGTSSYEQYF	TGTGCCAGCAGTTACTACTCAGGGACTAGCTCCTACGAGCAGTACTTC